Each of the 13 T cell receptor beta chains below was sequenced from the same sample in a study of T cells after yellow fever vaccination. In TCRdb, the 5' RACE reads were re-called with MiXCR into one record per CDR3 protein. The sample lists about 220,000 distinct CDR3 sequences, roughly 3% occurring once. Sequencing was performed on CD4+ T cells sorted from PBMCs, taken 10 days after the yellow fever booster vaccination. Receptor source: a man aged 18 to 29 who received the YFV17D yellow fever vaccine.

The chain has TRBV7-2 and TRBJ2-5; a weak D match, TRBD1 (5 bases). V was trimmed by 5 bases and J by 0 bases, leaving 13 bases between them. The germline V gene encodes CDR1 SGHTA and CDR2 FQGNSA. The length of the CDR3 is 15 residues. The CDR3 nucleotides read TGTGCCAGCAGCATAAGGGGCACGAACCAAGAGACCCAGTACTTC. Its protein is CASSIRGTNQETQYF.

This clonotype showed up just a few times. This chain uses TRBV6-6 with TRBJ1-1; D is uncertain. Germline values: CDR1 MNHNY, CDR2 SVGAGI (reference sequence). V was pared by 0 bases and J by 1 base, with 6 bases between. The CDR3 runs to 14 residues. CDR3 loop: CASSYSARNTEAFF. Here the CDR3 DNA reads TGTGCCAGCAGTTACTCGGCCAGGAACACTGAAGCTTTCTTT.

The chain employs TRBV3-1 and TRBJ1-2; perhaps TRBD1 as D (5 bases). Germline-derived CDR1 and CDR2 are LGHDT and YNNKEL (reference sequence). There are 13 residues in the CDR3. The V end was cut by 4 bases, the J end by 6 bases, with 12 bases between. CDR3 in amino acids: CASSLGLGDGYTF. The CDR3 nucleotides read TGTGCCAGCAGCCTCGGGTTGGGGGATGGCTACACCTTC.

This clonotype showed up many times. This chain connects TRBV20-1 to TRBJ2-3; 12 nucleotides line up with TRBD2. Germline V gives CDR1 DFQATT, CDR2 SNEGSKA (reference sequence). The CDR3 is 13 residues long. The J segment lost 4 bases and the V segment lost 6 bases, leaving 2 bases of the junction unmatched. The CDR3: CSAPSGGADTQYF. The CDR3 region has the DNA TGCAGTGCCCCTAGCGGGGGGGCAGATACGCAGTATTTT.

This clonotype was observed a few times. The rearrangement uses TRBV4-2 and TRBJ2-5, with D maybe TRBD1 (6 bases). Trimming removed 1 base from V and 5 bases from J, with 14 bases in between. This CDR3 comprises 15 residues. Germline CDR1 reads LGHNA; CDR2 reads YNFKEQ. The CDR3 here is CASSQGAGASETQYF. As DNA, the CDR3 is TGTGCCAGCAGCCAAGGTGCAGGGGCGAGTGAGACCCAGTACTTC.

This clonotype was seen ten or more times. This chain links TRBV14 with TRBJ2-7; TRBD1 matches at 7 bases. CDR3 length equals 17 residues. Germline values: CDR1 SGHDN, CDR2 FVKESK. Trimming took 4 bases from V and 1 from J; bases not matched to a gene: 13. CDR3 in amino acids: CASSRQRGETGSYEQYF. The CDR3 coding sequence is TGTGCCAGCAGCCGCCAAAGAGGGGAGACAGGGTCCTACGAGCAGTACTTC.

This clonotype occurred a few times. The chain combines TRBV7-2 with TRBJ1-1; maybe TRBD1 (6 bases). Germline V gene data show CDR1 as SGHTA and CDR2 as FQGNSA. The CDR3 loop spans 13 amino acids. Trimming removed 3 bases at V and 5 bases at J, with 10 bases between. CDR3 region: CASSFGQSTEAFF. CDR3 nucleotide sequence: TGTGCCAGCAGCTTTGGACAGAGTACTGAAGCTTTCTTT.

This clonotype was counted at least ten times. CDR3 residues: CASSRQDGTEAFF. The CDR3 nucleotides are TGCGCCAGCAGCCGCCAGGACGGCACTGAAGCTTTCTTT. The rearrangement links TRBV4-3 to TRBJ1-1; no clear D. V was trimmed by 4 bases and J by 4 bases, leaving 10 bases between them. The V gene's germline CDR1 is LGHNA and CDR2 YSLEER. The CDR3 runs to 13 residues.

This clonotype came up a few times. V and J are TRBV5-5 and TRBJ2-7; D is unclear. V was shortened by 0 bases and J by 3 bases, with 7 bases between the two germline ends. This CDR3 comprises 13 residues. The germline CDR1 and CDR2 sequences are SGHKS and YYEKEE (reference sequence). Written as DNA, the CDR3 is TGTGCCAGCAGCTTGGAAGACGACTACGAGCAGTACGTC. The encoded protein is CASSLEDDYEQYV.

The CDR3 sequence: CASSFQGLSGNTIYF. The CDR3 DNA reads as TGTGCCAGCAGCTTTCAGGGGCTATCCGGAAACACCATATATTTT. The genes are TRBV7-2 and TRBJ1-3; tentatively, D is TRBD1 (6 bases). V dropped 3 bases and J dropped 4 bases, with 13 bases sitting between them. Looked up from germline, CDR1 is SGHTA and CDR2 is FQGNSA. The CDR3 runs 15 residues. The full variable domain, rest sourced from reference TRBV7-2 and TRBJ1-3, is GAGVSQSPSNKVTEKGKDVELRCDPISGHTALYWYRQSLGQGLEFLIYFQGNSAPDKSGLPSDRFSAERTGGSVSTLTIQRTQQEDSAVYLCASSFQGLSGNTIYFGEGSWLTVV.

This clonotype has at least ten counts. This chain joins TRBV9 and TRBJ2-6; 12 positions agree with TRBD2. J was trimmed by 2 bases and V by 0 bases; bases with no gene match: 12. The CDR3 loop spans 21 amino acids. The V gene's germline CDR1 is SGDLS and CDR2 YYNGEE. CDR3 nucleotides: TGTGCCAGCAGCGTAGAAAATAACCCTAGCGGGGGGGCTCCTGGGGCCAACGTCCTGACTTTC. This sequence encodes CASSVENNPSGGAPGANVLTF.

This clonotype was detected ten times or more. The V call is TRBV10-3, the J call TRBJ1-2; D possibly corresponds to TRBD1 (6 bases). Trimming took off 6 bases at V and 2 bases at J, with 10 bases between the two ends. Germline CDR1 is ENHRY and CDR2 is SYGVKD. This CDR3 is built from 13 residues. In nucleotides, the CDR3 is TGTGCCATCAGAGGGGGGGCCAACTATGGCTACACCTTC. Protein product: CAIRGGANYGYTF.

This clonotype came up many times. The V call is TRBV10-3, the J call TRBJ2-1, with 7 bases matching TRBD2. There are 17 residues in the CDR3. CDR1 ENHRY and CDR2 SYGVKD come from the germline V gene. The V gene end was trimmed by 0 bases and the J gene end by 3 bases; junction bases not matched to a gene: 8. The CDR3 here is CAISESIGGGLYNEQFF. The CDR3, as DNA: TGTGCCATCAGTGAGTCGATTGGGGGGGGACTCTACAATGAGCAGTTCTTC.